This T cell receptor (beta chain) was found in a study of blood T cell repertoires in COVID-19. On the study more broadly: Acute and convalescent COVID-19 samples came from the United States, Italy and Spain.

The trim removed 0 bases at V and 1 base at J, leaving 8 bases unmatched. CDR3 length: 17 amino acids. Germline CDR1 and CDR2: LGHDT and YNNKEL (reference sequence). The study drew participants aged about 18 to 89 years from some 23 US areas. In assigning cohorts, the study relied on participant-reported clinical history. Original analysis: How many nucleated cells were present was estimated from reference gene primer amplification. Repertoires were generated with immunoSEQ multiplex PCR, while TCRdb's copy carries only in-frame clones and drops some. The DNA gave D and trimming, while V, J and clone size come from that table. The sample lists about 210,000 clones; approximately 88% were seen once.

Source material: PBMCs or T cells enriched from blood (not recorded which). The clonotype was recovered from a young man with acute COVID-19. The chain joins TRBV3-1 (or the pseudogene TRBV3-2) to TRBJ2-5; 7 bases agree with TRBD2. The CDR3 spells CASSQDLWEGTQETQYF. The CDR3 DNA is TGTGCCAGCAGCCAAGATTTGTGGGAGGGTACCCAAGAGACCCAGTACTTC.